This T cell receptor (beta chain) is drawn from a study of shared clonotypes between healthy human individuals. General observations from the study: Donor scarcity curtailed the genetic and exposure-history diversity represented herein.

On this clone: The antigen is not known.

Naive CD8 cells were CD45RO-negative, positively selected for CCR7, excluding terminally differentiated effector memory CD45RA+ cells. Profiled with immunoSEQ multiplex PCR; TCRdb holds only in-frame clones, not every one. Of about 2 million clones listed, about 95% were seen once; the top ten hold about 1.1%. This CDR3 has 17 amino acids. Germline CDR1 reads LGHNA; CDR2 reads YNFKEQ. V was shortened by 3 bases and J by 2 bases, with 17 bases between the two germline ends. Sequenced input: naive CD8+ T cells sorted from blood. The chain carries TRBV4-2 and TRBJ2-1, with D tentatively TRBD1 (6 bases). The sequence derives from a man aged 18 to 30 in good health. CDR3 nucleotides: TGTGCCAGCAGCCAGCACCTTGGGGGCGGGCCCTACAATGAGCAGTTCTTC. Residues: CASSQHLGGGPYNEQFF.